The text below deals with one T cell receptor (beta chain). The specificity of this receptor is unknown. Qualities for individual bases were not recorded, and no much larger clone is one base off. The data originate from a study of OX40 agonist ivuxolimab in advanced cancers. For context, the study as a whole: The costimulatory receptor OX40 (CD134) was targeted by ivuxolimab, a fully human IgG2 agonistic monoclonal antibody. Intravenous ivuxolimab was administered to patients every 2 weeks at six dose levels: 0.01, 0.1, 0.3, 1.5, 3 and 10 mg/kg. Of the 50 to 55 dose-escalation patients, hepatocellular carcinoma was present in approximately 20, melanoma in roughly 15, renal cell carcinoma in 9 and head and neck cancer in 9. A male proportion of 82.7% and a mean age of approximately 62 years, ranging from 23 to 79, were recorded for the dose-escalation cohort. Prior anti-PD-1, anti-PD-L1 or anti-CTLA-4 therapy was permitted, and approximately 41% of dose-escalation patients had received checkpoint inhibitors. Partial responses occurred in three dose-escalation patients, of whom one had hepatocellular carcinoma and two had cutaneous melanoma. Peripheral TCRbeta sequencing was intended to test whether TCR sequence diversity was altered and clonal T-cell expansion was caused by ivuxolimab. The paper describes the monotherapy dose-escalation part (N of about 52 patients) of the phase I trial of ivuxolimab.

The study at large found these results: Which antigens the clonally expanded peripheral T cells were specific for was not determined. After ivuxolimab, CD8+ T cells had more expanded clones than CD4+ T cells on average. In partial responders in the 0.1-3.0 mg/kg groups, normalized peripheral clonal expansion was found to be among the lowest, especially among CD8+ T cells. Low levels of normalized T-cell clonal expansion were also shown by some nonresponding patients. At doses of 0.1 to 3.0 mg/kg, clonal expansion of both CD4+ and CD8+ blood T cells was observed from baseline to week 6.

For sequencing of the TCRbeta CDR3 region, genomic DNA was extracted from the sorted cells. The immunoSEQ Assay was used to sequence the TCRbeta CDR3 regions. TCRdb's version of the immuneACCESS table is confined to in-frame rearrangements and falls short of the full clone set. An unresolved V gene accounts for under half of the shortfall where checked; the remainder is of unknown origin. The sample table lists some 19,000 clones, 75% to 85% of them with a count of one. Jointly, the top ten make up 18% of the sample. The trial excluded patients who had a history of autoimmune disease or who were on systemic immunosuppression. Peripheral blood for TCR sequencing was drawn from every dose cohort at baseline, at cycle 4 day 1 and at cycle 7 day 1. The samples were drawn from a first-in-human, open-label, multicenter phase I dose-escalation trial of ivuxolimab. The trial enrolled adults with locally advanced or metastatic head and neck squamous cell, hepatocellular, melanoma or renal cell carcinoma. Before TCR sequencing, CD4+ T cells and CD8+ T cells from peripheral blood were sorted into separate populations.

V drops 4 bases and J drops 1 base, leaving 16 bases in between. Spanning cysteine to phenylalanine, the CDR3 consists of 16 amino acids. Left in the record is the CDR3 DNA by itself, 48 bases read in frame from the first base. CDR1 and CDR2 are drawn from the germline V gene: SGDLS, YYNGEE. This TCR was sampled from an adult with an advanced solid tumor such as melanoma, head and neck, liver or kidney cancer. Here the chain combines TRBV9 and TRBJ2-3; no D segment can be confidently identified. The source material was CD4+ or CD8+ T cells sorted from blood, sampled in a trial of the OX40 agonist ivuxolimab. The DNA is TGTGCCAGCAGCCCCTTACCGCTTGGGGGCACAGATACGCAGTATTTT. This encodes CASSPLPLGGTDTQYF.